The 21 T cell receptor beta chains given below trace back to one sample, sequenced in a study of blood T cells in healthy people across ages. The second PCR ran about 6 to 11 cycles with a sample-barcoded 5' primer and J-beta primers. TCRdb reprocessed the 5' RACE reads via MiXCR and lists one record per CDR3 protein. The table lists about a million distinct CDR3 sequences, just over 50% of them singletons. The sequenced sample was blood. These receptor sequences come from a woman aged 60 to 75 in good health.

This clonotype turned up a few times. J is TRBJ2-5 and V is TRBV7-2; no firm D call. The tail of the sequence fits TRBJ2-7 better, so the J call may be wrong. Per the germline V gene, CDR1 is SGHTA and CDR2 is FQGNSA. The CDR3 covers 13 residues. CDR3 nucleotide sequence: TGTGCCAGCAGCCAACCCCCTACGACCGAGCAGTACTTC. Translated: CASSQPPTTEQYF.

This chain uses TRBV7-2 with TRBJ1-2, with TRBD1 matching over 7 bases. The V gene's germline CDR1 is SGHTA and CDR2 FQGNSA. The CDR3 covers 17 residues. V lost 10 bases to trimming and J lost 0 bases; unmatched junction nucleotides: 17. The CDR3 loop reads CANSPQGLSLANYGYTF. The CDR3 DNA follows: TGTGCCAACAGTCCACAGGGGCTATCATTAGCTAACTATGGCTACACCTTC. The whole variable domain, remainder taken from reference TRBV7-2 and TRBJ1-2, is GAGVSQSPSNKVTEKGKDVELRCDPISGHTALYWYRQSLGQGLEFLIYFQGNSAPDKSGLPSDRFSAERTGGSVSTLTIQRTQQEDSAVYLCANSPQGLSLANYGYTFGSGTRLTVV.

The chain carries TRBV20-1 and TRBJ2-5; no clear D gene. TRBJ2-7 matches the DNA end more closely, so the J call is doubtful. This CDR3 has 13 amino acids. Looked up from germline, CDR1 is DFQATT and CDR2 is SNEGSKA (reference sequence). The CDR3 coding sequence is TGCAATGTCCCACGGAGCCCCCCTACCGAGCAGTACTTC. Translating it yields CNVPRSPPTEQYF.

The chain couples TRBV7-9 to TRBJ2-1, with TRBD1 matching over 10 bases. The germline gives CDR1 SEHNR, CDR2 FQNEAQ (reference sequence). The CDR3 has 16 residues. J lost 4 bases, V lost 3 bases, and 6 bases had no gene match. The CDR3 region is CASSLDRDRGYNEQFF. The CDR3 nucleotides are TGTGCCAGCAGCTTGGACCGGGACAGGGGTTACAATGAGCAGTTCTTC.

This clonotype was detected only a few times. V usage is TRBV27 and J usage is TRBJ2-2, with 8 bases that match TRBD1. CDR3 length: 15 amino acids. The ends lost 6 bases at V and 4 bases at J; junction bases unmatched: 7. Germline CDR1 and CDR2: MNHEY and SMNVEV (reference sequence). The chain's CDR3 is CASRPGQVLTGELFF. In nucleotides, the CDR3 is TGTGCCAGCAGGCCGGGACAGGTGCTCACCGGGGAGCTGTTTTTT.

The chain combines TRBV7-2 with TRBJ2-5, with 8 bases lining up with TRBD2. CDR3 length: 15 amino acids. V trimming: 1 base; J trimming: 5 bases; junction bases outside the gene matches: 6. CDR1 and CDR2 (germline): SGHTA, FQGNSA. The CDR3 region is CASSLVAGRGETQYF. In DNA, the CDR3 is TGTGCCAGCAGCTTAGTAGCGGGAAGAGGGGAGACCCAGTACTTC. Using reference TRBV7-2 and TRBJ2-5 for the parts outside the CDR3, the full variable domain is GAGVSQSPSNKVTEKGKDVELRCDPISGHTALYWYRQSLGQGLEFLIYFQGNSAPDKSGLPSDRFSAERTGGSVSTLTIQRTQQEDSAVYLCASSLVAGRGETQYFGPGTRLLVL.

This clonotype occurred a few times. For the CDR3, the DNA is TGCGCCAGCAGCTTTACTAGCGGGAGCCCGTCGTGGAATGAGCAGTTCTTC. Translating it yields CASSFTSGSPSWNEQFF. V usage is TRBV5-1 and J usage is TRBJ2-1; TRBD2 matches at 11 bases. The CDR3 has 17 residues. Germline V gives CDR1 SGHRS, CDR2 YFSETQ. Trimming cost V 2 bases and J 7 bases; bases outside gene matches: 11.

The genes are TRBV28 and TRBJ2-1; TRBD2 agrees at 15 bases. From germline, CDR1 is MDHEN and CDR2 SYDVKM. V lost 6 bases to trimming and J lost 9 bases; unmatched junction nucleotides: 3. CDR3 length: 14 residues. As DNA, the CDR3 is TGTGCCAGCAGGGGACTAGCGGGAGGCGGTGAGCAGTTCTTC. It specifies CASRGLAGGGEQFF.

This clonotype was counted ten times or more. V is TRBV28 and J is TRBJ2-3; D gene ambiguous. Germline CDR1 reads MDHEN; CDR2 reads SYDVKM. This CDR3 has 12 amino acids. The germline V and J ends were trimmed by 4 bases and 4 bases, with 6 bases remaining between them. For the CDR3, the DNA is TGTGCCAGCAGTTCCGGTCCAGATACGCAGTATTTT. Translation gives CASSSGPDTQYF.

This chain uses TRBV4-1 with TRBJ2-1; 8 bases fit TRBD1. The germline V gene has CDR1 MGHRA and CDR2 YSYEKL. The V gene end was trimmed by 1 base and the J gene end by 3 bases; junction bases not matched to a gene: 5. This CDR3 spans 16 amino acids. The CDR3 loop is CASSQVKDRVYNEQFF. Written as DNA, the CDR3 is TGCGCCAGCAGCCAAGTTAAGGACAGGGTCTACAATGAGCAGTTCTTC.

For the CDR3, the DNA is TGTGCCAGCAGTGTGCGACTAGCGGGAAGGGCCAATGAGCAGTTCTTC. Translating it yields CASSVRLAGRANEQFF. The chain is built from TRBV6-1 and TRBJ2-1; TRBD2 agrees at 11 bases. Germline CDR1 MNHNS, CDR2 SASEGT. There are 16 residues in the CDR3. V dropped 4 bases and J dropped 6; count of bases not matched to a gene: 8.

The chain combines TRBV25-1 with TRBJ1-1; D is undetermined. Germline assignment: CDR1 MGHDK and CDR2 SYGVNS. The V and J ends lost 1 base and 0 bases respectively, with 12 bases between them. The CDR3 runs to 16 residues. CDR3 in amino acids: CASSELGSLLNTEAFF. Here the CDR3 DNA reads TGTGCCAGCAGTGAATTGGGGTCATTGCTGAACACTGAAGCTTTCTTT.

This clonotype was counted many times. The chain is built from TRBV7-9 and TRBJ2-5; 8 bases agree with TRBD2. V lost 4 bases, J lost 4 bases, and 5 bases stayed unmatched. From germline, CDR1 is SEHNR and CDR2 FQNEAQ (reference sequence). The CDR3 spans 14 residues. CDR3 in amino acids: CASSWIAGRETQYF. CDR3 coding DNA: TGTGCCAGCAGCTGGATAGCGGGGAGAGAGACCCAGTACTTC.

CDR3 bases: TGTGCCAGCAGCCCCGGGACTAGCGGGATGGGTGAGCAGTTCTTC. Protein: CASSPGTSGMGEQFF. The chain couples TRBV7-2 to TRBJ2-1, with 13 positions matching TRBD2. Germline-derived CDR1 and CDR2 are SGHTA and FQGNSA. The junction had 7 bases not matched to a gene; V was cut back by 5 bases and J by 9 bases. The CDR3 spans 15 residues.

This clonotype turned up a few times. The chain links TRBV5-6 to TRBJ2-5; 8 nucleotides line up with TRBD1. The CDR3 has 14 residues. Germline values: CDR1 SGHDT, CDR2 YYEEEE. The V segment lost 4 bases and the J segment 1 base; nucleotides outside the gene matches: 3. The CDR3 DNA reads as TGTGCCAGCAGCATAGGACAGGGCCAAGAGACCCAGTACTTC. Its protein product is CASSIGQGQETQYF. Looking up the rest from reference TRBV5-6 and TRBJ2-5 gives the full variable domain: DAGVTQSPTHLIKTRGQQVTLRCSPKSGHDTVSWYQQALGQGPQFIFQYYEEEERQRGNFPDRFSGHQFPNYSSELNVNALLLGDSALYLCASSIGQGQETQYFGPGTRLLVL.

CDR3 sequence reads: CASSLFSRSTDTQYF. CDR3 sequence (DNA): TGCGCCAGCAGCTTGTTCTCCCGTAGCACAGATACGCAGTATTTT. The V call is TRBV5-1, the J call TRBJ2-3; D is unresolved. Trimming removed 1 base at V and 0 bases at J, with 9 bases between. The CDR3 spans 15 residues. Germline CDR1 SGHRS, CDR2 YFSETQ.

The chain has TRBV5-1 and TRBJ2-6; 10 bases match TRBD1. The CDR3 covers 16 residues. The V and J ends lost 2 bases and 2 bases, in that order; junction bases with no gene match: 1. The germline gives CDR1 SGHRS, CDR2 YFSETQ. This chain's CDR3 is CASSLDRGPGANVLTF. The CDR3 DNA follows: TGCGCCAGCAGCTTAGACAGGGGGCCTGGGGCCAACGTCCTGACTTTC.

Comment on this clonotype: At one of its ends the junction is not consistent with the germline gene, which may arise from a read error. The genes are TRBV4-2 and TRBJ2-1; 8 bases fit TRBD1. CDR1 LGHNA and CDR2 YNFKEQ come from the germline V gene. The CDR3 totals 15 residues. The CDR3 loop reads CANSQGQGPYNEQFF. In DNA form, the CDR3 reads TGTGCCAACAGCCAAGGACAGGGTCCCTACAATGAGCAGTTCTTC.

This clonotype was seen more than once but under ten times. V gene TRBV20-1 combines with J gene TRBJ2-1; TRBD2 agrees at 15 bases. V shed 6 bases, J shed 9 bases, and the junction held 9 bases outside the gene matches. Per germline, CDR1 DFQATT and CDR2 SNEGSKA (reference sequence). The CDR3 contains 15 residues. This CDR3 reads CSAGGLAGGPGEQFF. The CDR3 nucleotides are TGCAGTGCGGGAGGACTAGCGGGAGGGCCGGGTGAGCAGTTCTTC.

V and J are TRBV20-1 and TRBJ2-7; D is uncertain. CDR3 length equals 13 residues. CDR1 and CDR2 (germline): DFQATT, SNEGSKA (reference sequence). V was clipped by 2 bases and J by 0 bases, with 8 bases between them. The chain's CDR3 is CSARQASSYEQYF. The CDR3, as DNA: TGCAGTGCTAGACAGGCGAGCTCCTACGAGCAGTACTTC.

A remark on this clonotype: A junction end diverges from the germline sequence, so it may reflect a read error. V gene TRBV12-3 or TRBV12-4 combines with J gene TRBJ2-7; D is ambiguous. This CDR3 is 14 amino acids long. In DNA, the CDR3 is TGTGCCAGCAATTTATCCACAAGCTCCTACGAGCAGTACTTC. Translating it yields CASNLSTSSYEQYF.